This T cell receptor beta chain was captured by sequencing in a study of CD8 T cells in Susac syndrome. Sequencing of TCR beta, carried out with a high-throughput approach, was applied to CD8+ and CD4+ T cells from the blood. Control patients had untreated stable or active relapsing-remitting multiple sclerosis by revised McDonald criteria. It was with random hexamers that 0.5 to 1 ug RNA was reverse transcribed. immunoSEQ multiplex PCR amplified TCR beta CDR3 across 54 Vbeta, 13 Jbeta. TCRdb re-derived calls from the immunoSEQ multiplex PCR reads in MiXCR, one entry per CDR3 protein. The sample lists roughly 330,000 distinct CDR3 sequences; 92% were seen once. Germline CDR1 and CDR2: SNHLY and FYNNEI. V lost 1 base, J lost 12 bases, and 13 bases lay in between. This CDR3 is built from 13 residues.

The receptor was derived from a human donor with multiple sclerosis. The chain couples TRBV2 to TRBJ2-1, with D tentatively TRBD1 (6 bases). Sequenced material: CD4+ T cells from PBMCs. The CDR3: CASSEGGQRGQFF. The CDR3 nucleotides read TGTGCCAGCAGTGAAGGGGGACAAAGGGGGCAGTTCTTC. Filled out from reference TRBV2 and TRBJ2-1, the complete variable domain reads EPEVTQTPSHQVTQMGQEVILRCVPISNHLYFYWYRQILGQKVEFLVSFYNNEISEKSEIFDDQFSVERPDGSNFTLKIRSTKLEDSAMYFCASSEGGQRGQFFGPGTRLTVL.